This T cell receptor (beta chain) appears in the sequencing data of a study of T cells in Graves' hyperthyroidism and ophthalmopathy. Broader study findings: A model of 13 V-J features distinguished ophthalmopathy from stable hyperthyroidism.

Diagnosis rested on symptoms, serum thyroxine and TRAb, thyroid ultrasound, and orbital computed tomography. The V segment lost 4 bases and the J segment 2 bases; nucleotides outside the gene matches: 11. This CDR3 is built from 17 residues. Regions amplified from RNA transcripts were the TCR beta CDR3 regions. In the first-round RT-PCR of the TCR CDR3, the HTBI primer set was used. Via MiXCR, TCRdb re-called the multiplex PCR reads, giving one row per CDR3 protein. The sample holds about 520,000 distinct CDR3 sequences, 24% seen once. In its sample, this clonotype was seen many times. Its antigen is currently unknown.

This clonotype was sampled from a woman aged 25-40 years with Graves' ophthalmopathy. The chain carries TRBV12-3 or TRBV12-4 and TRBJ2-7, with 10 nucleotides matching TRBD1. Sample: blood. CDR3: CASSSGGAGTGAYEQYF. CDR3 sequence (DNA): TGTGCCAGCAGTTCTGGGGGAGCCGGGACAGGGGCCTACGAGCAGTACTTC.